This T cell receptor beta chain was identified in a study of shared clonotypes between healthy human individuals. Across the whole study: Three men and a couple of women, aged 18 to 49, were donors.

The CDR3 is 16 amino acids. Per the germline V gene, CDR1 is LNHDA and CDR2 is SQIVND (reference sequence). Trimming removed 10 bases from V and 0 bases from J; junction bases left unmatched: 11. Study-wide points: Among a handful of donors, approximately 5% of naive CD4 clonotypes were found in common. Estimated richness values were generally larger in naive subsets than in memory subsets.

The repertoire was sequenced with immunoSEQ multiplex PCR; TCRdb's copy has only in-frame clones and lacks some. The sample lists under 2.5 million clones, 80% to 95% occurring once. Turning to this clone: Its antigen is undetermined.

The chain combines TRBV19 with TRBJ1-5; 8 bases are shared with TRBD1. Sequenced: naive CD4+ T cells from PBMCs. This sample's subset: CD45RA+ positively selected. The receptor was derived from a man younger than 35 in good health. Some clones in this sample may be carry-over from other donors' samples. CDR3 amino acids: CATDRGTGASNQPQHF. The CDR3 DNA follows: TGTGCCACTGACCGCGGGACAGGCGCTAGCAATCAGCCCCAGCATTTT.